This paragraph covers one TCR beta chain sequence. The CDR3 has 15 residues. Germline V CDR1 and CDR2: SNHLY, FYNNEI. The V and J ends lost 3 bases and 5 bases respectively, with 14 bases between them. TCRdb reprocessed the RT-PCR reads via MiXCR and lists one record per CDR3 protein. The table records fewer than 800,000 distinct CDR3 sequences, about 14% of them present only once. Sequenced: memory CD4+ T cells from blood. The chain joins TRBV2 to TRBJ2-1; either TRBD1 or TRBD2 may supply D (6 bases each). The TCR comes from a female donor in good health, serving as a healthy control. The CDR3 DNA reads TGTGCCAGCAGTGAGGGGGGCGCGAATGACAATGAGCAGTTCTTC. Translated, it gives CASSEGGANDNEQFF. Looking up the rest from reference TRBV2 and TRBJ2-1 gives the full variable domain: EPEVTQTPSHQVTQMGQEVILRCVPISNHLYFYWYRQILGQKVEFLVSFYNNEISEKSEIFDDQFSVERPDGSNFTLKIRSTKLEDSAMYFCASSEGGANDNEQFFGPGTRLTVL.